The entry that follows covers one T cell receptor (beta chain) sequence. As yet, its antigen is unknown. The germline gives CDR1 LGHDT, CDR2 YNNKEL (reference sequence). With 7 bases removed from V and 6 bases from J, the gap between germline ends came to 15 bases. This CDR3 region has 13 residues. The sample originates from a study of T cells in tumors after PD-1 blockade. Overall study context: Prior checkpoint blockade, systemic immunosuppressant use, or anti-cancer therapy within 4 weeks excluded patients. Some patients also took daily vismodegib 150 mg during anti-PD-1 treatment.

Tumor or blood genomic DNA was sequenced, with inputs of roughly 550 ng to 6,500 ng. Whole-study results and caveats: Most post-therapy expanded exhausted CD8+ clones were new, undetected before treatment.

Here immunoSEQ multiplex PCR was the method, and the copy in TCRdb shows in-frame clones only, minus some. This sample has roughly 5,100 clones, with roughly 63% found just once. The rearrangement joins TRBV3-1 (or the pseudogene TRBV3-2) to TRBJ1-2; weak D call: TRBD1 (5 bases). This receptor was identified in a human donor with basal cell carcinoma. The specimen was tumor tissue, collected after anti-PD-1 treatment. The CDR3, as DNA: TGTGCCAGCAACTCACCAGGGACCAATGGCTACACCTTC. Translated: CASNSPGTNGYTF.